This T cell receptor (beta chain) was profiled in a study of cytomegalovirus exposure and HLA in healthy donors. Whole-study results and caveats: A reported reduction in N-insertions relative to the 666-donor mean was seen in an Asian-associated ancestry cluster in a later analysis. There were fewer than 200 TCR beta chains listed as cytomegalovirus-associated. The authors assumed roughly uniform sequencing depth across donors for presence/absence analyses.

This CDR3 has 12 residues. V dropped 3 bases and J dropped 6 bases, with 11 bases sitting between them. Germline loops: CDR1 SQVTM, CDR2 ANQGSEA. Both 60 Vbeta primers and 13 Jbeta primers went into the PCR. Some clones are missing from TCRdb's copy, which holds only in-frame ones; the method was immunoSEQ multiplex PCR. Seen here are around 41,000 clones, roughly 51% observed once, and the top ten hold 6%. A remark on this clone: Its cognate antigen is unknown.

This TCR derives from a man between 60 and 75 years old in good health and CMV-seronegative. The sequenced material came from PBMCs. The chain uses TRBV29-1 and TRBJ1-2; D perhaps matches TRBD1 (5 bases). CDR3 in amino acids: CSVDRQGNGYTF. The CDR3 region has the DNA TGCAGCGTTGATCGGCAGGGAAATGGCTACACCTTC.